The 7 T cell receptor beta chains presented below share a single source sample, sequenced in a study of blood T cells in healthy people across ages. With a J-beta primer mix and a sample-barcoded 5' primer, a second PCR ran about 6 to 11 cycles. TCRdb re-called the 5' RACE reads with MiXCR, one entry per CDR3 protein. The table lists more than 800,000 distinct CDR3 sequences, 45% of them singletons. Sequenced material: blood. These receptors were taken from an older woman in good health.

This chain uses TRBV20-1 with TRBJ2-4; TRBD1 might be the D (6 bases). The end of the DNA fits TRBJ2-7 better, so the J call may be wrong. The length of the CDR3 is 14 residues. Looked up from germline, CDR1 is DFQATT and CDR2 is SNEGSKA (reference sequence). CDR3 nucleotide sequence: TGCAGTGCCCGCGAGGGGGAGCACCCCTACGAGCAGTACTTC. Protein: CSAREGEHPYEQYF.

This clonotype was recorded a few times. The chain couples TRBV7-2 to TRBJ1-2; 7 nucleotides match TRBD1. Germline CDR1 reads SGHTA; CDR2 reads FQGNSA. Trimming at V came to 5 bases and at J to 1 base, leaving 7 bases not matched to a gene. The CDR3 consists of 15 residues. CDR3 residues: CASSPRQGLNYGYTF. DNA for the CDR3: TGTGCCAGCAGCCCTAGACAGGGCCTTAACTATGGCTACACCTTC.

This chain links TRBV2 with TRBJ2-1, with TRBD2 as a possible D gene (5 bases). CDR3 size: 13 residues. V lost 2 bases and J 11 bases, leaving 13 bases between the germline ends. Germline V lookup: CDR1 SNHLY, CDR2 FYNNEI. The chain's CDR3 is CASSELGGLQQFF. The CDR3 DNA sequence: TGTGCCAGCAGTGAATTAGGCGGGCTACAGCAGTTCTTC.

This clonotype was observed a handful of times. The J gene is TRBJ2-7, the V gene TRBV27; D unclear. The germline V gene encodes CDR1 MNHEY and CDR2 SMNVEV (reference sequence). Trimming cost V 4 bases and J 0 bases, with 19 bases left between them. There are 17 residues in the CDR3. The CDR3 here is CASSSQVGNRYSYEQYF. The CDR3 DNA sequence: TGTGCCAGCAGTTCGCAAGTTGGGAACCGCTACTCCTACGAGCAGTACTTC.

This clonotype came up a few times. This chain links TRBV7-6 with TRBJ2-3; D is undetermined. Trimming shortened V by 0 bases and J by 4 bases, and 5 bases separated the two germline ends. The CDR3 runs to 13 residues. From germline, CDR1 is SGHVS and CDR2 FNYEAQ. DNA of the CDR3: TGTGCCAGCAGCTTAGCGTCGTCAGATACGCAGTATTTT. Protein sequence: CASSLASSDTQYF.

About this clonotype: It may be a read error: a sequence one base away is much more abundant. The rearrangement joins TRBV24-1 to TRBJ2-1, with D hard to call. Trimming removed 2 bases at V and 5 bases at J, with 18 bases between. Looked up from germline, CDR1 is KGHDR and CDR2 is SFDVKD. This CDR3 has 17 residues. CDR3 bases: TGTGCCACCAGTGATTCCCCTCCGATAAGGAACGACAATGAGCAGTTCTTC. Translation gives CATSDSPPIRNDNEQFF.

The V and J genes are TRBV27 and TRBJ1-5, with no clear D. This CDR3 comprises 9 residues. Germline assignment: CDR1 MNHEY and CDR2 SMNVEV (reference sequence). The CDR3 DNA reads TGTGTCAGTGGGCGGCCCCAGCATTTT. Translation: CVSGRPQHF.